This T cell receptor beta chain stems from a study of blood T cells in healthy people across ages. The use of a sample-barcoded 5' primer and a J-beta primer mix characterized a second PCR of about 7 to 12 cycles. Each CDR3 protein is one row after TCRdb ran MiXCR on the 5' RACE reads. The repertoire holds 920,000 or so distinct CDR3 sequences, with under 55% as singletons. The germline V gene encodes CDR1 GTSNPN and CDR2 SVGIG (reference sequence). The CDR3 runs 12 residues. V was shortened by 2 bases and J by 1 base, with 5 bases between the two germline ends. This clonotype originated in a woman between 55 and 75 years old in good health. This chain uses TRBV30 with TRBJ2-5; D ambiguous. Specimen: blood. The CDR3 sequence is CAWSPSQETQYF. CDR3 nucleotides: TGTGCCTGGAGTCCAAGCCAAGAGACCCAGTACTTC.